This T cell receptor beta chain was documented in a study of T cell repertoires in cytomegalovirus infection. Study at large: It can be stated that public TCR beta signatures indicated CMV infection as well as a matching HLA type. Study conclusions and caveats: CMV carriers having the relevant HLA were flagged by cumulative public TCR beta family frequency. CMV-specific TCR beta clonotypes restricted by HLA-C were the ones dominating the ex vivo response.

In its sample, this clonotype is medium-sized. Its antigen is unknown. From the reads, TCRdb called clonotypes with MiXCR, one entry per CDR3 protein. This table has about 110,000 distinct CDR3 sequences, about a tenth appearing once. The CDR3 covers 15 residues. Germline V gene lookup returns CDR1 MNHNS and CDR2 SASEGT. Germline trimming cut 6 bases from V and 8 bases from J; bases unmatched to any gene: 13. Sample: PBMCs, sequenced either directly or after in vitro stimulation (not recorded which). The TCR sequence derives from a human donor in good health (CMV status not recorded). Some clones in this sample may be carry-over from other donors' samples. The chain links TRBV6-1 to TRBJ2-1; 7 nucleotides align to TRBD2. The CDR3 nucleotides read TGTGCCAGCAGCCTCGGGACTACCGTCTTGGATGAGCAGTTCTTC. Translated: CASSLGTTVLDEQFF.